This T cell receptor (beta chain) stems from a study of cytomegalovirus exposure and HLA in healthy donors. The PCR made use of 60 Vbeta and 13 Jbeta primers. Using immunoSEQ multiplex PCR, the repertoire was profiled, and TCRdb retains in-frame clones only, with some absent. The sample's table shows tens of thousands of clones. Notes on the study in general: Through in vitro validation, a few CMV-associated chains were shown to be specific for CMV antigens. High sensitivity and specificity were reportedly achieved when the classifier diagnosed cytomegalovirus status. In an earlier analysis, productive rearrangement rates for most beta V segments clustered near 87% or 30%. Some TCR beta chains (around 180 of them) were listed as cytomegalovirus-associated.

Trimming stripped 3 bases from V and 3 bases from J, with 14 bases between. The V gene's germline CDR1 is MGHDK and CDR2 SYGVNS. The CDR3 has 15 amino acids. Remarks on this clone: Its antigen remains unknown.

Specimen: PBMCs. V and J are TRBV25-1 and TRBJ1-2, with a possible D match to TRBD1 (6 bases). This sequence was found in a woman in her thirties or forties in good health and CMV-seronegative. CDR3 region: CASSDVRGDDYGYTF. CDR3 bases: TGTGCCAGCAGTGACGTCAGGGGCGACGACTATGGCTACACCTTC.